This entry lists 23 T cell receptor beta chains sequenced from one sample in a study of shared clonotypes between healthy human individuals. Assay: immunoSEQ multiplex PCR; the TCRdb copy retains only in-frame clones and omits some. The sample records millions of clones, approximately 94% being singletons. Sequenced sample: naive CD4+ T cells sorted from blood. This sample's subset: CD45RA+ positively selected. The source is a man between 18 and 35 years old in good health.

This chain links TRBV5-1 with TRBJ2-3; D may match TRBD1 or TRBD2 (5 bases each). This CDR3 is 18 amino acids long. V lost 2 bases and J 2 bases, leaving 21 bases between the germline ends. Germline CDR1 SGHRS, CDR2 YFSETQ. The CDR3, as DNA: TGCGCCAGCAGCTTACGGGACCGTCGATCGGGGCTCACAGATACGCAGTATTTT. It is translated as CASSLRDRRSGLTDTQYF.

This chain links TRBV5-1 with TRBJ1-1; D gene uncertain. Looked up from germline, CDR1 is SGHRS and CDR2 is YFSETQ. The CDR3 spans 14 residues. The ends were cut back, 4 bases at V and 4 bases at J, with 14 bases in the middle. The chain's CDR3 is CASSIGRPPTEAFF. The CDR3 DNA is TGCGCCAGCAGCATCGGGAGGCCCCCCACTGAAGCTTTCTTT.

The rearrangement uses TRBV6-1 and TRBJ1-2; no clear D gene. Trimming cost V 0 bases and J 4 bases, with 6 bases left between them. The germline V gene encodes CDR1 MNHNS and CDR2 SASEGT. There are 13 residues in the CDR3. The CDR3 is CASSEAESYGYTF. The CDR3 coding sequence is TGTGCCAGCAGTGAAGCCGAGTCCTATGGCTACACCTTC.

This chain joins TRBV27 and TRBJ2-2, with a possible D match to TRBD1 (5 bases). The germline gives CDR1 MNHEY, CDR2 SMNVEV (reference sequence). The CDR3 length is 16 residues. V was cut by 4 bases and J by 4 bases, with 16 bases left in between. The CDR3: CASSSPGHIVTGELFF. Here the CDR3 DNA reads TGTGCCAGCAGTTCCCCAGGACATATTGTCACCGGGGAGCTGTTTTTT.

This rearrangement joins TRBV5-1 to TRBJ1-3; TRBD1 agrees at 10 bases. Germline values: CDR1 SGHRS, CDR2 YFSETQ. CDR3 size: 14 residues. V trimming: 7 bases; J trimming: 2 bases; junction bases outside the gene matches: 3. The CDR3 reads CASATGGAGNTIYF. CDR3 DNA sequence: TGCGCCAGCGCGACAGGGGGCGCTGGAAACACCATATATTTT. Combining the CDR3 with reference TRBV5-1 and TRBJ1-3 gives the whole variable domain KAGVTQTPRYLIKTRGQQVTLSCSPISGHRSVSWYQQTPGQGLQFLFEYFSETQRNKGNFPGRFSGRQFSNSRSEMNVSTLELGDSALYLCASATGGAGNTIYFGEGSWLTVV.

Turning to this clone: Other DNA sequences in the sample encode the same CDR3. The V call is TRBV6-5, the J call TRBJ2-7; no definite D call. The CDR3 extends over 14 amino acids. Trimming stripped 0 bases from V and 2 bases from J, with 8 bases between. Germline V gene sequence: CDR1 MNHEY, CDR2 SVGAGI. This chain's CDR3 is CASSYSNRAYEQYF. CDR3 DNA: TGTGCCAGCAGTTACTCGAATAGGGCCTACGAGCAGTACTTC.

CDR3 protein: CASSRDRVSSYEQYF. The CDR3 bases are TGTGCCAGCTCACGGGACAGGGTGAGCTCCTACGAGCAGTACTTC. J is TRBJ2-7 and V is TRBV18; TRBD1 aligns across 9 bases. The CDR3 consists of 15 residues. V shed 4 bases, J shed 0 bases, and the junction held 4 bases outside the gene matches. CDR1 and CDR2 from the germline V gene are KGHSH and LQKENI.

The chain links TRBV9 to TRBJ1-2; 10 bases are shared with TRBD1. The CDR3 consists of 17 residues. V was pared by 4 bases and J by 1 base, with 10 bases of the junction left unmatched. Germline CDR1 reads SGDLS; CDR2 reads YYNGEE. CDR3 bases: TGTGCCAGCAGCCGGACAGGGGGGAAGGGAGATAACTATGGCTACACCTTC. The encoded protein is CASSRTGGKGDNYGYTF.

The chain carries TRBV5-1 and TRBJ1-2; D unresolved. Germline CDR1 SGHRS, CDR2 YFSETQ. V lost 4 bases and J 1 base, leaving 11 bases between the germline ends. The CDR3 has 14 amino acids. CDR3 region: CASSPTAVNYGYTF. CDR3 DNA sequence: TGCGCCAGCAGCCCCACAGCGGTTAACTATGGCTACACCTTC.

The V gene is TRBV19, the J gene TRBJ2-1, with D perhaps assigned TRBD1 or TRBD2 (6 bases each). Between the trimmed V and J ends, which lost 3 bases and 4 bases, there was a span of 19 bases. Germline CDR1 reads LNHDA; CDR2 reads SQIVND (reference sequence). This CDR3 contains 17 residues. The CDR3 loop reads CASSIRRDTSLYNEQFF. DNA of the CDR3: TGTGCCAGTAGTATTCGGAGGGACACCTCCCTATACAATGAGCAGTTCTTC.

The chain couples TRBV12-5 to TRBJ2-1; 10 nucleotides align to TRBD1. This CDR3 is built from 15 residues. Germline CDR1 reads LGHNT; CDR2 reads FRNRAP. The J segment lost 3 bases and the V segment lost 5 bases, leaving 4 bases of the junction unmatched. As DNA, the CDR3 is TGTGCTAGTGGTCCGGGACAGGGGAACTACAATGAGCAGTTCTTC. Encoded protein: CASGPGQGNYNEQFF. The full variable domain, rest sourced from reference TRBV12-5 and TRBJ2-1, is DARVTQTPRHKVTEMGQEVTMRCQPILGHNTVFWYRQTMMQGLELLAYFRNRAPLDDSGMPKDRFSAEMPDATLATLKIQPSEPRDSAVYFCASGPGQGNYNEQFFGPGTRLTVL.

The V and J genes are TRBV2 and TRBJ1-1, with TRBD1 matching over 11 bases. This CDR3 is 16 amino acids long. J gave up 5 bases and V 5 bases, and 10 bases lay outside the gene matches. The germline V gene has CDR1 SNHLY and CDR2 FYNNEI. CDR3 region: CASSFRDRGLGTEAFF. CDR3 in DNA: TGTGCCAGCAGTTTTCGGGACAGGGGGTTGGGAACTGAAGCTTTCTTT. The complete variable domain, with remaining parts taken from reference TRBV2 and TRBJ1-1, reads EPEVTQTPSHQVTQMGQEVILRCVPISNHLYFYWYRQILGQKVEFLVSFYNNEISEKSEIFDDQFSVERPDGSNFTLKIRSTKLEDSAMYFCASSFRDRGLGTEAFFGQGTRLTVV.

The V gene is TRBV5-6, the J gene TRBJ2-7; D ambiguous. V gave up 4 bases and J gave up 1 base, with 6 bases separating them. There are 12 residues in the CDR3. Germline-derived CDR1 and CDR2 are SGHDT and YYEEEE. The CDR3 reads CASSGGSYEQYF. The CDR3 DNA follows: TGTGCCAGCAGCGGTGGTTCCTACGAGCAGTACTTC.

The V call is TRBV28, the J call TRBJ2-3; 9 bases align to TRBD2. CDR3 length: 14 residues. Germline V gives CDR1 MDHEN, CDR2 SYDVKM. V was clipped by 7 bases and J by 5 bases; unmatched bases: 7. The CDR3 DNA reads as TGTGCCAGCACCGCGGGGGGGGCAGGAGATACGCAGTATTTT. Residues: CASTAGGAGDTQYF.

For the CDR3, the DNA is TGTGCCAGCAGCTGGGGGGGGTCCGAGCAGTACTTC. Its protein is CASSWGGSEQYF. V gene TRBV7-9 combines with J gene TRBJ2-7, with TRBD2 identical over 7 bases. Per germline, CDR1 SEHNR and CDR2 FQNEAQ (reference sequence). J lost 6 bases, V lost 4 bases, and 3 bases had no gene match. The CDR3 has 12 residues.

This clone was detected once. The genes are TRBV19 and TRBJ2-2; D is unclear. The V end was cut by 4 bases, the J end by 0 bases, with 6 bases between. Germline loops: CDR1 LNHDA, CDR2 SQIVND (reference sequence). The CDR3 is made up of 14 amino acids. CDR3 DNA: TGTGCCAGTAGTACGGCGGCGAACACCGGGGAGCTGTTTTTT. Protein sequence: CASSTAANTGELFF.

V gene TRBV5-1 combines with J gene TRBJ1-1, with D tentatively TRBD1 (5 bases). CDR1 is SGHRS, CDR2 YFSETQ, per germline. The germline V and J ends were trimmed by 0 bases and 6 bases, with 12 bases remaining between them. This CDR3 is built from 14 residues. CDR3 loop: CASSLAGGFPEAFF. The CDR3 DNA is TGCGCCAGCAGCTTGGCCGGGGGTTTCCCTGAAGCTTTCTTT.

This clone was observed once. V is TRBV27 and J is TRBJ2-7; weak D call: TRBD2 (6 bases). V lost 1 base and J lost 4, with 14 bases in between. The CDR3 spans 15 residues. Germline loops: CDR1 MNHEY, CDR2 SMNVEV (reference sequence). The CDR3 DNA reads as TGTGCCAGCAGTTTATTGGAGGGAAAGGGATACGAGCAGTACTTC. Protein product: CASSLLEGKGYEQYF.

CDR3 residues: CASSSQRTLETQYF. The CDR3 DNA sequence: TGTGCCAGCAGCTCACAGCGAACATTAGAGACCCAGTACTTC. This chain connects TRBV11-2 to TRBJ2-5; D gene unclear. The CDR3 consists of 14 residues. Germline loops: CDR1 SGHAT, CDR2 FQNNGV. Trimming took 4 bases from V and 4 from J, leaving 13 bases between them. Full variable domain (outside the CDR3, taken from reference TRBV11-2 and TRBJ2-5): EAGVAQSPRYKIIEKRQSVAFWCNPISGHATLYWYQQILGQGPKLLIQFQNNGVVDDSQLPKDRFSAERLKGVDSTLKIQPAKLEDSAVYLCASSSQRTLETQYFGPGTRLLVL.

This rearrangement joins TRBV5-8 to TRBJ2-5, with D unresolved. The CDR3 is made up of 12 amino acids. CDR1 is SGHTS, CDR2 YDEGEE, per germline. Trimming took 4 bases from V and 4 from J, leaving 8 bases between them. The CDR3 DNA reads as TGTGCCAGCAGCCGTTCTGGAGAGACCCAGTACTTC. It specifies CASSRSGETQYF.

The rearrangement links TRBV9 to TRBJ2-5; D is possibly TRBD2 (5 bases). The CDR3 contains 15 residues. The V end lost 0 bases, the J end lost 5 bases, and 14 bases lay between the germline ends. Germline lookup yields CDR1 SGDLS and CDR2 YYNGEE. CDR3 in DNA: TGTGCCAGCAGCGTAGGAGCGGTTCTCGGGGAGACCCAGTACTTC. Translating gives CASSVGAVLGETQYF.

Of note for this clone: This same CDR3 is encoded by further DNA sequences in the sample. The J gene is TRBJ1-2, the V gene TRBV15, with D possibly being TRBD1 (6 bases). The CDR3 is 14 amino acids. Looked up from germline, CDR1 is LNHNV and CDR2 is YYDKDF (reference sequence). Trimming took 0 bases from V and 7 from J, leaving 12 bases between them. The CDR3 DNA is TGTGCCACCAGCAGAGATCTGGGGGCAGGTGGCTACACCTTC. The encoded protein is CATSRDLGAGGYTF.

The chain employs TRBV2 and TRBJ1-2; maybe TRBD1 (5 bases). The V gene lost 6 bases and the J gene lost 4 bases, with 12 bases spanning the gap. The CDR3 runs to 13 residues. Germline CDR1 SNHLY, CDR2 FYNNEI. CDR3 region: CASRSRGGYGYTF. For the CDR3, the DNA is TGTGCCAGCAGGAGCCGGGGGGGCTATGGCTACACCTTC.